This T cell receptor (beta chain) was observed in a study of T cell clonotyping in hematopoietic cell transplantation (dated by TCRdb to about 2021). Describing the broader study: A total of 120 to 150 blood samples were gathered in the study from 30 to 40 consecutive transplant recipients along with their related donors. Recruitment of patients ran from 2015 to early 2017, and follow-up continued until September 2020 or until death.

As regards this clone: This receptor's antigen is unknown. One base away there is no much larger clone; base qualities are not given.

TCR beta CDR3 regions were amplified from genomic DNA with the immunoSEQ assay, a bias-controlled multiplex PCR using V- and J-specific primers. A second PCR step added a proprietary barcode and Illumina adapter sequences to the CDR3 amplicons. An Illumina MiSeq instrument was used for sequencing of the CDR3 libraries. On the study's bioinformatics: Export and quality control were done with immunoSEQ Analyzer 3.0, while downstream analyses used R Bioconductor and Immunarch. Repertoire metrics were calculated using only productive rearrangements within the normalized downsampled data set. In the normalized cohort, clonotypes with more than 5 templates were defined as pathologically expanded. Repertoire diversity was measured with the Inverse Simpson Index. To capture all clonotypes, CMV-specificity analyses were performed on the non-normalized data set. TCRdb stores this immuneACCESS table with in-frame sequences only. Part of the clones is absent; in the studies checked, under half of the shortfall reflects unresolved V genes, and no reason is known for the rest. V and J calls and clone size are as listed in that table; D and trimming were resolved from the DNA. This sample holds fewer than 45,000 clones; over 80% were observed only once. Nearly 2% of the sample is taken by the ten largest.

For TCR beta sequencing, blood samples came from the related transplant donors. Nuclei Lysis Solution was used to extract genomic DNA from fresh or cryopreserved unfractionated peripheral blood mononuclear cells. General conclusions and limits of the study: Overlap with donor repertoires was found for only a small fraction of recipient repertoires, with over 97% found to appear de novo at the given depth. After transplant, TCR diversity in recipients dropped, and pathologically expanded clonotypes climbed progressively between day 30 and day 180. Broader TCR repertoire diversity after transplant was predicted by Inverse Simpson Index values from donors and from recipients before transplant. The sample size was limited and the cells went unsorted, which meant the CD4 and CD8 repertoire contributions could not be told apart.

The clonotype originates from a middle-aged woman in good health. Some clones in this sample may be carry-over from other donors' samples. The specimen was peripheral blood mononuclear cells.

For the CDR3, the sequence is CASSPPYLAGAGELFF. The sequenced DNA is TGTGCCAGCAGCCCTCCTTACCTAGCGGGTGCCGGGGAGCTGTTTTTT. Here the chain combines TRBV11-2 and TRBJ2-2, with 8 bases aligning to TRBD2. CDR1 is given as SGHAT and CDR2 as FQNNGV, both from the germline V gene. Trimming removed 5 bases from V and 6 bases from J; the gene matches leave 11 bases unexplained. Spanning cysteine to phenylalanine, the CDR3 consists of 16 amino acids. The entry retains the CDR3 DNA only, 48 bases that are in frame from base 1.